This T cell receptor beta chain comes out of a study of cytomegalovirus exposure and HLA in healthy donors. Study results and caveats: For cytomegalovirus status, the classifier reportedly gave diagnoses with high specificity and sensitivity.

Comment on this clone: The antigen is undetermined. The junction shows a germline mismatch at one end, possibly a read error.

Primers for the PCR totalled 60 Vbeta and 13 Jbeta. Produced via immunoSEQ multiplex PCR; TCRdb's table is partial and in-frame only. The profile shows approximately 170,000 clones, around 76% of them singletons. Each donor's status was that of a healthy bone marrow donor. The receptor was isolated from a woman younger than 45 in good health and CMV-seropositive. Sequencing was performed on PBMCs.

The CDR3: CASSTSGTGGVGEVVF. CDR3 coding DNA: TGTGCCAGCAGTACATCCGGGACAGGGGGTGTCGGTGAGGTGGTCTTT. The V and J genes are TRBV6-6 and TRBJ1-1; 11 bases are shared with TRBD1. Germline values: CDR1 MNHNY, CDR2 SVGAGI (reference sequence). This CDR3 has 16 amino acids.